The T cell receptor (beta chain) under discussion was sequenced for a study of Graves' ophthalmopathy and Graves' hyperthyroidism. Study-wide results and caveats: A classifier, a 13-signature model, separated ophthalmopathy from stable hyperthyroidism with roughly 86% sensitivity and about 83% specificity.

Reliance was placed on clinical symptoms, serum thyroxine, TRAb, thyroid ultrasound and orbital computed tomography for diagnosis. CDR1 is SGHTA and CDR2 is FQGNSA in the germline V gene. CDR3 length: 14 amino acids. V was shortened by 1 base and J by 5 bases, with 9 bases between the two germline ends. This clonotype showed up many times. Its antigen remains unidentified. The TCR beta CDR3 regions underwent amplification from RNA transcripts. After a first-round RT-PCR with HTBI primers, a second-round multiplex PCR was run. In TCRdb, the multiplex PCR reads were re-called with MiXCR into one record per CDR3 protein. The sample lists roughly 400,000 distinct CDR3 sequences, approximately 20% occurring once.

The material sequenced was peripheral blood. The receptor was isolated from a woman between 18 and 30 years old with Graves' ophthalmopathy. V usage is TRBV7-2 and J usage is TRBJ1-3, with D unclear. The CDR3 protein is CASSLDGRRNTIYF. CDR3 sequence (DNA): TGTGCCAGCAGCTTAGACGGGAGGAGAAACACCATATATTTT. Looking up the rest from reference TRBV7-2 and TRBJ1-3 gives the full variable domain: GAGVSQSPSNKVTEKGKDVELRCDPISGHTALYWYRQSLGQGLEFLIYFQGNSAPDKSGLPSDRFSAERTGGSVSTLTIQRTQQEDSAVYLCASSLDGRRNTIYFGEGSWLTVV.